The 18 T cell receptor beta chains presented below share a single source sample, sequenced in a study of Ad26.COV2.S vaccination and SARS-CoV-2 variants. Sequencing was performed with immunoSEQ multiplex PCR; in TCRdb, only in-frame clones are kept and a portion is missing. The sample contains about 680,000 clones, 80% to 90% of which appear only once. Treatment of the sample: about 20 received Ad26.COV2.S at low or high dose, single or two shots; 5 received placebo; per-sample allocation not given. Day 63 after the first vaccine or placebo injection was the time point for sampling. The input for sequencing was peripheral blood, taken in a trial of Ad26.COV2.S vaccine versus placebo. The receptors come from a person between 18 and 65 years old who received the Ad26.COV2.S COVID-19 vaccine or a placebo.

The rearrangement joins TRBV7-2 to TRBJ1-5; D remains unclear. V shed 4 bases and J shed 2 bases, with 9 bases lying between them. CDR3 length: 14 amino acids. CDR1 is SGHTA, CDR2 FQGNSA, per germline. The DNA for the CDR3 is TGTGCCAGCAGCTCCCATAGGGGCAATCAGCCCCAGCATTTT. Translated: CASSSHRGNQPQHF.

This rearrangement joins TRBV24-1 to TRBJ2-2; TRBD1 matches at 7 bases. After removal of 5 bases from V and 0 bases from J, the junction contained 5 bases not matched to a gene. This CDR3 has 16 residues. CDR1 and CDR2 (germline): KGHDR, SFDVKD. CDR3 sequence (DNA): TGTGCCACCAGTGGTTGGGGACAGACGAACACCGGGGAGCTGTTTTTT. It yields the protein CATSGWGQTNTGELFF.

This rearrangement joins TRBV19 to TRBJ1-2; 7 bases are a match to TRBD1. The CDR3 runs 13 residues. Per the germline V gene, CDR1 is LNHDA and CDR2 is SQIVND (reference sequence). V shed 8 bases, J shed 4 bases, and the junction held 7 bases outside the gene matches. CDR3 coding DNA: TGTGCCAGTGCGCCCGGGACAGTCTATGGCTACACCTTC. It translates to CASAPGTVYGYTF.

The V call is TRBV25-1, the J call TRBJ1-5, with D perhaps TRBD1 (6 bases). With 1 base removed from V and 6 bases from J, the gap between germline ends came to 10 bases. The CDR3 length is 14 residues. Looked up from germline, CDR1 is MGHDK and CDR2 is SYGVNS. CDR3 amino acids: CASSELGGLQPQHF. CDR3 coding DNA: TGTGCCAGCAGTGAATTGGGGGGGCTTCAGCCCCAGCATTTT.

As concerns this clone: Other nucleotide sequences in the sample specify the same CDR3. This chain uses TRBV30 with TRBJ1-1; a weak D match, TRBD1 (6 bases). This CDR3 is 13 amino acids long. Germline CDR1 is GTSNPN and CDR2 is SVGIG (reference sequence). V gave up 4 bases and J gave up 1 base, with 10 bases separating them. The CDR3 bases are TGTGCCTGGACTAGGGGGGCGAACACTGAAGCTTTCTTT. It is translated as CAWTRGANTEAFF.

This clone was observed a single time. Other DNA sequences in the sample encode the same CDR3. V usage is TRBV6-5 and J usage is TRBJ2-1; 8 nucleotides align to TRBD1. This CDR3 has 15 amino acids. J was trimmed by 1 base and V by 6 bases; bases with no gene match: 5. Germline CDR1 and CDR2: MNHEY and SVGAGI. Here the CDR3 DNA reads TGTGCCAGCAGCCGGGACAGGCCGTCCTACAATGAGCAGTTCTTC. Encoded protein: CASSRDRPSYNEQFF.

This chain connects TRBV2 to TRBJ2-7; the match to TRBD2 covers 8 bases. The CDR3 runs to 14 residues. V lost 2 bases, J lost 1 base, and 1 base stayed unmatched. The V gene's germline CDR1 is SNHLY and CDR2 FYNNEI. The CDR3 spells CASSETSGSYEQYF. DNA for the CDR3: TGTGCCAGCAGTGAAACTAGCGGATCCTACGAGCAGTACTTC.

This rearrangement joins TRBV29-1 to TRBJ2-2, with TRBD1 as a possible D gene (7 bases). This CDR3 spans 12 amino acids. Germline lookup yields CDR1 SQVTM and CDR2 ANQGSEA. With 7 bases removed from V and 5 bases from J, the gap between germline ends came to 11 bases. CDR3 loop: CSAGGQTGELFF. The CDR3 bases are TGCAGCGCCGGGGGACAGACCGGGGAGCTGTTTTTT.

V and J are TRBV7-6 and TRBJ1-4, with 7 nucleotides matching TRBD1. The junction had 4 bases not matched to a gene; V was cut back by 0 bases and J by 3 bases. CDR3 length: 16 residues. Germline CDR1 is SGHVS and CDR2 is FNYEAQ. CDR3 nucleotides: TGTGCCAGCAGCTTAGCCCGACAGGGCCCTAATGAAAAACTGTTTTTT. Protein: CASSLARQGPNEKLFF.

This clone was seen a few times. V gene TRBV7-9 combines with J gene TRBJ2-5; 12 nucleotides agree with TRBD2. Trimming took 5 bases from V and 5 from J; bases not matched to a gene: 6. Germline CDR1 is SEHNR and CDR2 is FQNEAQ (reference sequence). The CDR3 contains 15 residues. The CDR3 protein is CASSQGLAGWETQYF. CDR3 sequence (DNA): TGTGCCAGCAGCCAGGGACTAGCGGGCTGGGAGACCCAGTACTTC. Based on the CDR3 plus reference TRBV7-9 and TRBJ2-5, the full variable domain is DTGVSQNPRHKITKRGQNVTFRCDPISEHNRLYWYRQTLGQGPEFLTYFQNEAQLEKSRLLSDRFSAERPKGSFSTLEIQRTEQGDSAMYLCASSQGLAGWETQYFGPGTRLLVL.

The chain joins TRBV30 to TRBJ1-5; D remains ambiguous. This CDR3 is built from 12 residues. Trimming removed 3 bases at V and 11 bases at J, with 14 bases between. Germline assignment: CDR1 GTSNPN and CDR2 SVGIG (reference sequence). CDR3 sequence: CAWSTRAAAQHF. The CDR3 DNA sequence: TGTGCCTGGAGCACGCGAGCAGCAGCCCAGCATTTT.

The V and J genes are TRBV19 and TRBJ1-3; D not certain. Germline V gene data show CDR1 as LNHDA and CDR2 as SQIVND (reference sequence). The CDR3 totals 14 residues. V lost 3 bases, J lost 0 bases, and 6 bases lay in between. CDR3 nucleotide sequence: TGTGCCAGTAGTATGACCTACTCTGGAAACACCATATATTTT. It is translated as CASSMTYSGNTIYF.

This sequence joins TRBV10-3 and TRBJ2-7, with 11 bases that match TRBD2. Germline V gene lookup returns CDR1 ENHRY and CDR2 SYGVKD. V gave up 5 bases and J gave up 2 bases; unmatched junction bases: 2. CDR3 length equals 14 residues. CDR3 region: CAISRTSGPYEQYF. CDR3 DNA sequence: TGTGCCATCAGTAGGACTAGCGGGCCCTACGAGCAGTACTTC.

The genes are TRBV2 and TRBJ1-5; D is uncertain. Germline CDR1 and CDR2: SNHLY and FYNNEI. This CDR3 has 12 amino acids. The ends were cut back, 6 bases at V and 1 base at J, with 4 bases in the middle. The chain's CDR3 is CASRLSNQPQHF. CDR3 nucleotide sequence: TGTGCCAGCAGACTCAGCAATCAGCCCCAGCATTTT.

With respect to this clone: The sample carries other DNA sequences with the same CDR3. The V gene is TRBV3-1 (or the pseudogene TRBV3-2), the J gene TRBJ2-5, with D uncertain. Germline lookup yields CDR1 LGHDT and CDR2 YNNKEL (reference sequence). V shed 4 bases and J shed 4 bases, with 4 bases lying between them. This CDR3 has 11 residues. Here the CDR3 reads CASSLRETQYF. CDR3 coding DNA: TGTGCCAGCAGCCTTAGAGAGACCCAGTACTTC.

This clone was counted once. The chain joins TRBV5-1 to TRBJ2-3, with 7 nucleotides matching TRBD2. This CDR3 contains 16 residues. CDR1 is SGHRS, CDR2 YFSETQ, per germline. Trimming cost V 0 bases and J 4 bases; bases outside gene matches: 8. The CDR3 loop is CASSLDGTTSADTQYF. CDR3 nucleotides: TGCGCCAGCAGCTTGGATGGGACTACTAGCGCAGATACGCAGTATTTT.

This clone was observed many times. The chain has TRBV10-2 and TRBJ2-7, with TRBD2 as a possible D gene (6 bases). This CDR3 region has 15 residues. Germline V lookup: CDR1 WSHSY, CDR2 SAAADI. V lost 0 bases and J lost 5, with 14 bases in between. This chain's CDR3 is CASSESSPGSNEQYF. DNA of the CDR3: TGCGCCAGCAGTGAGTCCTCCCCCGGGAGTAACGAGCAGTACTTC.

The genes are TRBV14 and TRBJ2-6; D remains unclear. Germline assignment: CDR1 SGHDN and CDR2 FVKESK. With 0 bases removed from V and 3 bases from J, the gap between germline ends came to 9 bases. The CDR3 spans 16 residues. CDR3 residues: CASSQDRCCGANVLTF. CDR3 coding DNA: TGTGCCAGCAGCCAAGATCGCTGTTGTGGGGCCAACGTCCTGACTTTC.